These 16 T cell receptor beta chains share one sample of origin, sequenced in a study of blood T cell repertoires in COVID-19. TCRdb's table, derived via immunoSEQ multiplex PCR, lists solely in-frame clones and lacks some. This table has about 260,000 clones, 75% to 90% appearing once. The sample comprised peripheral blood. Every receptor here comes from a woman between 40 and 50 years old with acute or convalescent COVID-19.

The chain is built from TRBV10-3 and TRBJ1-1, with D uncertain. CDR3 length: 12 residues. CDR1 and CDR2 (germline): ENHRY, SYGVKD. V shed 4 bases and J shed 5 bases, with 8 bases lying between them. The CDR3 nucleotides are TGTGCCATCAGTGGAGTGCGGACTGAAGCTTTCTTT. Translating gives CAISGVRTEAFF.

In DNA, the CDR3 is TGCAGCGTAACGGACAGTGTAACAGATACGCAGTATTTT. Protein: CSVTDSVTDTQYF. This chain links TRBV29-1 with TRBJ2-3; perhaps TRBD1 as D (6 bases). Trimming took off 6 bases at V and 3 bases at J, with 13 bases between the two ends. The CDR3 contains 13 residues. Per germline, CDR1 SQVTM and CDR2 ANQGSEA.

The chain carries TRBV29-1 and TRBJ1-2; no definite D call. Germline values: CDR1 SQVTM, CDR2 ANQGSEA. V shed 3 bases and J shed 8 bases, with 13 bases lying between them. The CDR3 has 12 amino acids. This chain's CDR3 is CSVERGLRGYTF. In DNA form, the CDR3 reads TGCAGCGTTGAGAGAGGGCTCCGGGGCTACACCTTC.

The chain is built from TRBV29-1 and TRBJ2-1; D is ambiguous. Trimming cost V 4 bases and J 10 bases, with 20 bases left between them. This CDR3 comprises 14 residues. Germline V lookup: CDR1 SQVTM, CDR2 ANQGSEA. CDR3: CSVALLTPTNEQFF. CDR3 sequence (DNA): TGCAGCGTTGCCCTCCTAACACCGACAAACGAGCAGTTCTTC.

The CDR3 reads CSARTGGKRRRKLFF. For the CDR3, the DNA is TGCAGCGCCCGGACAGGGGGCAAGAGGAGGAGAAAACTGTTTTTT. The V and J genes are TRBV29-1 and TRBJ1-4; 11 bases are shared with TRBD1. The CDR3 runs 15 residues. The trim removed 7 bases at V and 10 bases at J, leaving 14 bases unmatched. Germline V gene lookup returns CDR1 SQVTM and CDR2 ANQGSEA.

This rearrangement joins TRBV9 to TRBJ1-2; 9 bases align to TRBD1. CDR3 length: 15 residues. CDR1 and CDR2 (germline): SGDLS, YYNGEE. J gave up 4 bases and V 0 bases, and 4 bases lay outside the gene matches. The CDR3 bases are TGTGCCAGCAGCGTAGGGACAGGGGCGAGCTATGGCTACACCTTC. Amino acids: CASSVGTGASYGYTF.

V is TRBV3-1 (or the pseudogene TRBV3-2) and J is TRBJ2-2; maybe TRBD2 (6 bases). Trimming shortened V by 1 base and J by 2 bases, and 8 bases separated the two germline ends. The CDR3 length is 15 residues. Germline loops: CDR1 LGHDT, CDR2 YNNKEL (reference sequence). The CDR3 DNA is TGTGCCAGCAGCCAAGGCGGGGCCAACACCGGGGAGCTGTTTTTT. This sequence encodes CASSQGGANTGELFF.

V is TRBV9 and J is TRBJ2-2, with 12 bases matching TRBD2. CDR1 is SGDLS and CDR2 is YYNGEE in the germline V gene. CDR3 length: 15 amino acids. J was trimmed by 4 bases and V by 4 bases; bases with no gene match: 2. Written as DNA, the CDR3 is TGTGCCAGCAGCCCTAGCGGGGGGGCCACCGGGGAGCTGTTTTTT. This translates into CASSPSGGATGELFF.

The table lists this clone with a count of one. The chain carries TRBV29-1 and TRBJ1-2; D ambiguous. Trimming stripped 0 bases from V and 0 bases from J, with 8 bases between. Germline V gives CDR1 SQVTM, CDR2 ANQGSEA. This CDR3 spans 14 amino acids. CDR3 sequence: CSVEDRHSNYGYTF. CDR3 bases: TGCAGCGTTGAAGACCGACACTCTAACTATGGCTACACCTTC.

As regards this clone: The same CDR3 is also encoded by other DNA sequences in this sample. The chain carries TRBV5-1 and TRBJ2-2, with 7 positions matching TRBD1. V lost 5 bases, J lost 5 bases, and 6 bases stayed unmatched. The germline gives CDR1 SGHRS, CDR2 YFSETQ. CDR3 length: 14 residues. This chain's CDR3 is CASSPGTVTGELFF. The CDR3, as DNA: TGCGCCAGCAGTCCAGGGACAGTTACCGGGGAGCTGTTTTTT. The whole variable domain, filled in from reference TRBV5-1 and TRBJ2-2, reads KAGVTQTPRYLIKTRGQQVTLSCSPISGHRSVSWYQQTPGQGLQFLFEYFSETQRNKGNFPGRFSGRQFSNSRSEMNVSTLELGDSALYLCASSPGTVTGELFFGEGSRLTVL.

The CDR3, as DNA: TGTGCCAGCTCACCGGGACAGAGAGTAAACACTGAAGCTTTCTTT. This codes for CASSPGQRVNTEAFF. This chain connects TRBV18 to TRBJ1-1; 7 bases line up with TRBD1. Germline assignment: CDR1 KGHSH and CDR2 LQKENI. V dropped 3 bases and J dropped 2; count of bases not matched to a gene: 6. The CDR3 has 15 residues.

The J gene is TRBJ2-7, the V gene TRBV2; 7 nucleotides align to TRBD1. There are 12 residues in the CDR3. V lost 7 bases, J lost 7 bases, and 7 bases stayed unmatched. Germline loops: CDR1 SNHLY, CDR2 FYNNEI. In nucleotides, the CDR3 is TGTGCCAGCAATCGACAGGGCGGGGAGCAGTACGTC. Encoded protein: CASNRQGGEQYV.

The CDR3 region is CATRVSANTGELFF. In nucleotides, the CDR3 is TGTGCCACCAGGGTTAGCGCGAACACCGGGGAGCTGTTTTTT. The chain links TRBV24-1 to TRBJ2-2; a possible D gene is TRBD2 (5 bases). The CDR3 contains 14 residues. Germline V gene data show CDR1 as KGHDR and CDR2 as SFDVKD. Trimming stripped 7 bases from V and 0 bases from J, with 8 bases between.

V is TRBV7-2 and J is TRBJ1-1, with D perhaps TRBD1 (5 bases). The CDR3 is made up of 14 amino acids. CDR1 and CDR2 from the germline V gene are SGHTA and FQGNSA. Trimming left V 1 base short and J 7 bases short, with 13 bases between. The CDR3 region is CASSLEVYGGEAFF. The CDR3 DNA reads TGTGCCAGCAGCTTAGAGGTATACGGGGGTGAAGCTTTCTTT. Full variable domain (rest looked up from reference TRBV7-2 and TRBJ1-1): GAGVSQSPSNKVTEKGKDVELRCDPISGHTALYWYRQSLGQGLEFLIYFQGNSAPDKSGLPSDRFSAERTGGSVSTLTIQRTQQEDSAVYLCASSLEVYGGEAFFGQGTRLTVV.

The genes are TRBV19 and TRBJ1-1, with D perhaps matching TRBD1 (6 bases). V was trimmed by 7 bases and J by 6 bases, leaving 15 bases between them. The CDR3 contains 13 residues. Germline V CDR1 and CDR2: LNHDA, SQIVND (reference sequence). In DNA, the CDR3 is TGTGCCAGTACCCACCGACAGGTGCCTGAAGCTTTCTTT. The encoded protein is CASTHRQVPEAFF.

The rearrangement joins TRBV2 to TRBJ1-2; 7 nucleotides align to TRBD1. The V segment lost 6 bases and the J segment 5 bases; nucleotides outside the gene matches: 9. Germline values: CDR1 SNHLY, CDR2 FYNNEI. The CDR3 length is 14 residues. CDR3 nucleotide sequence: TGTGCCAGCAGCGGGACCATACAGGGGTATGGCTACACCTTC. Amino acids: CASSGTIQGYGYTF.